The sequence of this T cell receptor beta chain was determined in a study of blood T cell repertoires in COVID-19. Study in general: The United States, Italy and Spain provided the acute and convalescent COVID-19 samples.

Each participant's cohort was designated according to participant-reported clinical history. Recovered Cohort 3 donors showed two negative PCRs, clearance, or symptom resolution. Germline CDR1 is MNHEY and CDR2 is SVGEGT. With 2 bases clipped from V and 9 bases from J, the junction kept 10 bases outside the gene matches. This CDR3 has 15 residues. Profiled with immunoSEQ multiplex PCR; TCRdb holds only in-frame clones, not every one. The table has 200,000 to 250,000 clones, approximately 84% seen once. Sequencing was carried out using PBMCs or T cells enriched from blood (not recorded which). This receptor was taken from a man aged 35 to 55 who had recovered from COVID-19. The V gene is TRBV6-2 or TRBV6-3, the J gene TRBJ2-1; TRBD2 matches 7 bases. In nucleotides, the CDR3 is TGTGCCAGCAGTTACAGCGGGGCCAGCTGGGGTGAGCAGTTCTTC. Protein product: CASSYSGASWGEQFF.